This T cell receptor (beta chain) is drawn from a study of blood T cell repertoires in COVID-19. V gave up 5 bases and J gave up 5 bases; unmatched junction bases: 7. Germline V lookup: CDR1 SGHNT, CDR2 YENEEA. CDR3 length: 15 amino acids. Methods used by the authors: Nucleated cell counts were estimated from reference gene primer amplification. Assay used: immunoSEQ multiplex PCR; TCRdb lists only in-frame clones, some missing. Clone size and the V and J calls come from that table; the DNA yielded D and trimming. This sample has roughly 150,000 clones; around 82% occur once, and the top ten carry roughly 10%.

Sequenced sample: peripheral blood. The TCR was taken from a man between 65 and 85 years old with active or convalescent COVID-19. The chain couples TRBV11-3 to TRBJ2-2; TRBD1 matches at 8 bases. The CDR3 nucleotides read TGTGCCAGCAGCCTCGGACAGGGTAGGACCGGGGAGCTGTTTTTT. Translated: CASSLGQGRTGELFF.